This entry concerns a single T cell receptor beta chain. This CDR3 region has 14 residues. V was pared by 1 base and J by 5 bases, with 11 bases between. Germline CDR1 reads SEHNR; CDR2 reads FQNEAQ (reference sequence). This sample is part of a study of radiotherapy plus CTLA-4 blockade in lung cancer. Profiling relied on immunoSEQ multiplex PCR, and the TCRdb table lists in-frame clones only, not all of them. The table includes about 12,000 clones, around 84% detected once. This TCR was recovered from a human donor with non-small cell lung cancer that progressed on radiotherapy plus ipilimumab. V usage is TRBV7-9 and J usage is TRBJ2-5; D not certain. The specimen was peripheral blood, collected from a patient treated with radiotherapy plus ipilimumab. In DNA form, the CDR3 reads TGTGCCAGCAGCTTAGGGATTCCGAGGGAGACCCAGTACTTC. It yields the protein CASSLGIPRETQYF.